One sample yielded the 32 T cell receptor beta chains listed below, sequenced in a study of radiotherapy plus CTLA-4 blockade in lung cancer. The repertoire was sequenced with immunoSEQ multiplex PCR; TCRdb's copy has only in-frame clones and lacks some. This sample has some 110,000 clones, with around 89% found just once. The sample was peripheral blood, taken from a patient treated with radiotherapy plus ipilimumab. The receptors stem from a human donor with non-small cell lung cancer that progressed on radiotherapy plus ipilimumab.

The V gene is TRBV30, the J gene TRBJ1-1; D call uncertain. Germline V lookup: CDR1 GTSNPN, CDR2 SVGIG (reference sequence). V lost 3 bases to trimming and J lost 7 bases, with 12 bases between them. The CDR3 runs to 12 residues. CDR3 nucleotides: TGTGCCTGGAGGCGTCAAGGAGATGAAGCTTTCTTT. Its protein product is CAWRRQGDEAFF.

J is TRBJ1-5 and V is TRBV6-5; D gene uncertain. The V gene's germline CDR1 is MNHEY and CDR2 SVGAGI. The CDR3 length is 14 residues. Trimming pared 8 bases from V and 2 bases from J, leaving 13 bases between. CDR3 sequence (DNA): TGTGCCAGCCGGGCCCATCTGGGCAATCAGCCCCAGCATTTT. It is translated as CASRAHLGNQPQHF.

The J gene is TRBJ2-1, the V gene TRBV5-1; D is possibly TRBD2 (6 bases). Trimming shortened V by 1 base and J by 3 bases, and 11 bases separated the two germline ends. The CDR3 runs to 15 residues. Germline CDR1 reads SGHRS; CDR2 reads YFSETQ. This CDR3 reads CASSLPGVYYNEQFF. CDR3 DNA: TGCGCCAGCAGCTTGCCGGGGGTCTACTACAATGAGCAGTTCTTC.

The rearrangement links TRBV5-1 to TRBJ1-2; 12 bases are shared with TRBD1. The CDR3 runs 15 residues. With 4 bases clipped from V and 4 bases from J, the junction kept 5 bases outside the gene matches. Germline V gene sequence: CDR1 SGHRS, CDR2 YFSETQ. CDR3 in DNA: TGCGCCAGCAGCATGGGACAGGGGGCGCTCTATGGCTACACCTTC. Protein sequence: CASSMGQGALYGYTF. Together with reference TRBV5-1 and TRBJ1-2, the CDR3 gives the full variable domain: KAGVTQTPRYLIKTRGQQVTLSCSPISGHRSVSWYQQTPGQGLQFLFEYFSETQRNKGNFPGRFSGRQFSNSRSEMNVSTLELGDSALYLCASSMGQGALYGYTFGSGTRLTVV.

This clone was seen more than once but under ten times. The V and J genes are TRBV19 and TRBJ1-2; D unresolved. Germline lookup yields CDR1 LNHDA and CDR2 SQIVND (reference sequence). CDR3 length equals 14 residues. Trimming pared 4 bases from V and 6 bases from J, leaving 15 bases between. Written as DNA, the CDR3 is TGTGCCAGTAGTACGGGAGGTTACGCCGATGGCTACACCTTC. This translates into CASSTGGYADGYTF.

The chain links TRBV29-1 to TRBJ2-3, with 10 bases aligning to TRBD1. V shed 3 bases and J 5 bases; nucleotides not matched to a gene: 5. Germline V CDR1 and CDR2: SQVTM, ANQGSEA. This CDR3 is built from 14 residues. The DNA for the CDR3 is TGCAGCGTTGATGACAGGGGGCTTGGAGATACGCAGTATTTT. This encodes CSVDDRGLGDTQYF.

The gene calls are TRBV5-1 and TRBJ2-7; 9 bases line up with TRBD1. The CDR3 has 14 residues. The J segment lost 6 bases and the V segment lost 5 bases, leaving 9 bases of the junction unmatched. Germline CDR1 reads SGHRS; CDR2 reads YFSETQ. This chain's CDR3 is CASRGGQGKGEQYF. Written as DNA, the CDR3 is TGCGCCAGCAGGGGGGGACAGGGAAAGGGCGAGCAGTACTTC.

The chain combines TRBV2 with TRBJ2-2; 9 nucleotides match TRBD1. The CDR3 covers 14 residues. The V gene end was trimmed by 6 bases and the J gene end by 9 bases; junction bases not matched to a gene: 8. Germline V gene sequence: CDR1 SNHLY, CDR2 FYNNEI. The CDR3 here is CASRTGGWGRELFF. In DNA form, the CDR3 reads TGTGCCAGCAGGACAGGGGGTTGGGGCCGGGAGCTGTTTTTT.

The chain couples TRBV7-8 to TRBJ2-7, with TRBD2 matching over 9 bases. V shed 7 bases, J shed 3 bases, and the junction held 16 bases outside the gene matches. The CDR3 loop spans 17 amino acids. Germline V CDR1 and CDR2: SGHVS, FQNEAQ. CDR3 amino acids: CASTRPKTSGLVYEQYF. DNA of the CDR3: TGTGCCAGCACCCGACCCAAGACTAGCGGATTGGTCTACGAGCAGTACTTC.

This chain uses TRBV6-5 with TRBJ1-5; no clear D gene. CDR3 length: 15 amino acids. The V end was cut by 6 bases, the J end by 0 bases, with 12 bases between. CDR1 and CDR2 (germline): MNHEY, SVGAGI. This chain's CDR3 is CASSRTGSSNQPQHF. The CDR3 DNA reads as TGTGCCAGCAGCCGAACGGGTTCTAGCAATCAGCCCCAGCATTTT.

This clone was recorded a few times. Other DNA sequences within the sample encode an identical CDR3. The CDR3 DNA reads as TGTGCCAGTAGTATAGTCAGGGGGCCTGGAAACACCATATATTTT. It translates to CASSIVRGPGNTIYF. The chain combines TRBV19 with TRBJ1-3; 8 nucleotides line up with TRBD1. The CDR3 runs to 15 residues. Germline CDR1 is LNHDA and CDR2 is SQIVND (reference sequence). The J segment lost 2 bases and the V segment lost 1 base, leaving 1 base of the junction unmatched. Using reference TRBV19 and TRBJ1-3 for the parts outside the CDR3, the full variable domain is DGGITQSPKYLFRKEGQNVTLSCEQNLNHDAMYWYRQDPGQGLRLIYYSQIVNDFQKGDIAEGYSVSREKKESFPLTVTSAQKNPTAFYLCASSIVRGPGNTIYFGEGSWLTVV.

J is TRBJ1-5 and V is TRBV2, with unresolved D. The CDR3 runs to 18 residues. The V end lost 0 bases, the J end lost 0 bases, and 15 bases lay between the germline ends. The germline gives CDR1 SNHLY, CDR2 FYNNEI. DNA of the CDR3: TGTGCCAGCAGTGAAGCGCTTGGGCCTGGGGATAGCAATCAGCCCCAGCATTTT. It translates to CASSEALGPGDSNQPQHF.

The rearrangement joins TRBV2 to TRBJ1-3, with D unclear. Germline V gene data show CDR1 as SNHLY and CDR2 as FYNNEI. The CDR3 covers 16 residues. Trimming stripped 5 bases from V and 1 base from J, with 15 bases between. The CDR3 bases are TGTGCCAGCAGTCTAGCAGGACCAAGTTCTGGAAACACCATATATTTT. Translating gives CASSLAGPSSGNTIYF.

The chain combines TRBV2 with TRBJ1-2; tentative D call: TRBD1 (5 bases). This CDR3 is 13 amino acids long. The ends were cut back, 10 bases at V and 0 bases at J, with 12 bases in the middle. From germline, CDR1 is SNHLY and CDR2 FYNNEI. In DNA, the CDR3 is TGTGCCACCCACGGGGGTCCTAACTATGGCTACACCTTC. The encoded protein is CATHGGPNYGYTF.

The chain recombines TRBV4-1 with TRBJ2-1, with 9 bases aligning to TRBD2. The CDR3 consists of 16 residues. Trimming cost V 1 base and J 3 bases; bases outside gene matches: 4. The germline V gene has CDR1 MGHRA and CDR2 YSYEKL. The CDR3 DNA sequence: TGCGCCAGCAGCCAAGGCGGGAGGGCCCACTACAATGAGCAGTTCTTC. Translation: CASSQGGRAHYNEQFF.

This chain uses TRBV6-5 with TRBJ2-7; D remains ambiguous. The CDR3 has 11 residues. Between the trimmed V and J ends, which lost 7 bases and 3 bases, there was a span of 7 bases. The germline V gene has CDR1 MNHEY and CDR2 SVGAGI. This chain's CDR3 is CASNSGYEQYF. Written as DNA, the CDR3 is TGTGCCAGCAATTCCGGCTACGAGCAGTACTTC.

This clone was seen just once. The chain couples TRBV5-4 to TRBJ2-3, with 10 bases aligning to TRBD1. Germline loops: CDR1 SGHNT, CDR2 YYREEE (reference sequence). Trimming at V came to 0 bases and at J to 4 bases, leaving 5 bases not matched to a gene. CDR3 length: 16 residues. The CDR3 sequence is CASSLGIGTGADTQYF. CDR3 sequence (DNA): TGTGCCAGCAGCTTGGGAATCGGGACAGGGGCAGATACGCAGTATTTT.

V and J are TRBV27 and TRBJ1-1, with D tentatively TRBD1 (6 bases). In germline, CDR1 is MNHEY, CDR2 SMNVEV (reference sequence). There are 15 residues in the CDR3. V was clipped by 0 bases and J by 5 bases, with 13 bases between them. The CDR3 region is CASSLSKGGGTEAFF. The CDR3 nucleotides read TGTGCCAGCAGTTTATCGAAAGGGGGGGGGACTGAAGCTTTCTTT.

This chain connects TRBV7-3 to TRBJ2-1, with D possibly being TRBD1 (6 bases). CDR1 is SGHTA, CDR2 FQGTGA, per germline. V was cut by 5 bases and J by 7 bases, with 12 bases left in between. The CDR3 is 13 residues long. CDR3 nucleotides: TGTGCCAGCAGCAAGGGGGTGCAGAATGAGCAGTTCTTC. Protein sequence: CASSKGVQNEQFF.

The chain carries TRBV5-1 and TRBJ1-4; D remains ambiguous. CDR3 length equals 14 residues. The V and J ends lost 5 bases and 4 bases respectively, with 12 bases between them. CDR1 and CDR2 (germline): SGHRS, YFSETQ. The CDR3: CASSLRTGNEKLFF. The CDR3 region has the DNA TGCGCCAGCAGTCTGAGGACGGGTAATGAAAAACTGTTTTTT.

The V gene is TRBV28, the J gene TRBJ1-2; D remains unclear. The V end lost 8 bases, the J end lost 5 bases, and 12 bases lay between the germline ends. This CDR3 has 12 amino acids. Per the germline V gene, CDR1 is MDHEN and CDR2 is SYDVKM. The CDR3 DNA sequence: TGTGCCAGCGCAGTGGGCCCTTATGGCTACACCTTC. It encodes CASAVGPYGYTF.

The rearrangement joins TRBV6-1 to TRBJ2-7, with a weak D call TRBD1 (6 bases). There are 13 residues in the CDR3. V lost 5 bases to trimming and J lost 9 bases, with 17 bases between them. The germline V gene encodes CDR1 MNHNS and CDR2 SASEGT. The CDR3 protein is CASSFTGQQAQYF. The CDR3 nucleotides read TGTGCCAGCAGTTTCACAGGGCAGCAAGCGCAGTACTTC.

This clone was seen more than once but under ten times. Other DNA sequences in this specimen translate into the identical CDR3. V usage is TRBV5-4 and J usage is TRBJ2-7; TRBD2 matches at 8 bases. The germline CDR1 and CDR2 sequences are SGHNT and YYREEE (reference sequence). The CDR3 consists of 13 residues. The trim removed 0 bases at V and 6 bases at J, leaving 2 bases unmatched. CDR3 residues: CASSLGREGEQYF. The CDR3, as DNA: TGTGCCAGCAGCTTGGGTCGGGAGGGCGAGCAGTACTTC.

The chain uses TRBV30 and TRBJ1-3; D not resolved. The V gene lost 5 bases and the J gene lost 4 bases, with 9 bases spanning the gap. CDR1 and CDR2 (germline): GTSNPN, SVGIG (reference sequence). This CDR3 has 12 amino acids. CDR3 region: CAWEQSGNTIYF. CDR3 in DNA: TGTGCCTGGGAGCAGTCCGGAAACACCATATATTTT.

The chain is built from TRBV10-3 and TRBJ2-7, with D hard to call. This CDR3 spans 12 amino acids. V was pared by 0 bases and J by 6 bases, with 6 bases between. Germline-derived CDR1 and CDR2 are ENHRY and SYGVKD. DNA of the CDR3: TGTGCCATCAGTGAGTCCCTTGGCGAGCAGTACTTC. Its protein product is CAISESLGEQYF.

V gene TRBV29-1 combines with J gene TRBJ2-1; D is uncertain. The CDR3 totals 12 residues. V was trimmed by 6 bases and J by 8 bases, leaving 14 bases between them. Germline CDR1 is SQVTM and CDR2 is ANQGSEA. The CDR3 is CSVIGVFYEQFF. For the CDR3, the DNA is TGCAGCGTGATAGGAGTGTTTTATGAGCAGTTCTTC.

In its sample, this clone was seen once. This chain links TRBV5-1 with TRBJ2-7, with 13 bases lining up with TRBD2. This CDR3 region has 15 residues. The germline CDR1 and CDR2 sequences are SGHRS and YFSETQ. V lost 4 bases to trimming and J lost 5 bases; unmatched junction nucleotides: 6. The CDR3 sequence: CASSKLAGGSHEQYF. CDR3 bases: TGCGCCAGCAGCAAACTAGCGGGAGGGTCCCACGAGCAGTACTTC.

This clone was seen once. The V call is TRBV2, the J call TRBJ1-2; no definite D call. The CDR3 sequence is 17 residues long. Germline values: CDR1 SNHLY, CDR2 FYNNEI. The V gene lost 3 bases and the J gene lost 4 bases, with 21 bases spanning the gap. The CDR3 sequence is CASSENLAAIGRYGYTF. CDR3 nucleotides: TGTGCCAGCAGTGAGAATTTGGCCGCAATCGGTCGCTATGGCTACACCTTC.

The rearrangement joins TRBV7-2 to TRBJ2-3; 8 bases are a match to TRBD2. The V segment lost 5 bases and the J segment 6 bases; nucleotides outside the gene matches: 7. Looked up from germline, CDR1 is SGHTA and CDR2 is FQGNSA. This CDR3 has 14 amino acids. CDR3 sequence reads: CASSTGLAGDTQYF. In DNA, the CDR3 is TGTGCCAGCAGCACTGGACTAGCTGGCGATACGCAGTATTTT.

The chain joins TRBV28 to TRBJ1-1; D gene unclear. The germline V gene has CDR1 MDHEN and CDR2 SYDVKM. V was trimmed by 2 bases and J by 0 bases, leaving 10 bases between them. The length of the CDR3 is 15 residues. In DNA, the CDR3 is TGTGCCAGCAGTTTAAGGGATAACATGAACACTGAAGCTTTCTTT. Its translation is CASSLRDNMNTEAFF.

The genes are TRBV29-1 and TRBJ2-3; the D is unclear. The V and J ends lost 4 bases and 1 base respectively, with 9 bases between them. Germline V gives CDR1 SQVTM, CDR2 ANQGSEA. CDR3 length: 13 residues. As DNA, the CDR3 is TGCAGCGTTGTTCTGACGGGCACAGATACGCAGTATTTT. Translated: CSVVLTGTDTQYF.

This clone was recorded only once. This chain connects TRBV19 to TRBJ1-5, with D perhaps matching TRBD1 (6 bases). This CDR3 is built from 17 residues. Germline V lookup: CDR1 LNHDA, CDR2 SQIVND (reference sequence). Trimming pared 8 bases from V and 1 base from J, leaving 21 bases between. CDR3 bases: TGTGCCAGTTCCACGCGGACAGCCGACGGAAGCAATCAGCCCCAGCATTTT. This gives the protein CASSTRTADGSNQPQHF.